The 25 T cell receptor beta chains below all came from one sample that was sequenced in a study of cytomegalovirus exposure and HLA in healthy donors. The PCR employed 60 Vbeta primers together with 13 Jbeta primers. Using immunoSEQ multiplex PCR, the repertoire was profiled, and TCRdb retains in-frame clones only, with some absent. The top ten hold over 3% of the sample, which has about 150,000 clones, over 60% seen once. The sample taken for sequencing was PBMCs. These receptors came from a woman aged 35 to 49 in good health and CMV-seronegative.

V and J are TRBV5-4 and TRBJ2-5, with 14 bases identical to TRBD2. Trimming removed 3 bases from V and 6 bases from J; junction bases left unmatched: 7. This CDR3 region has 16 residues. CDR1 is SGHNT and CDR2 is YYREEE in the germline V gene (reference sequence). The CDR3: CASSSPGTSGRQTQYF. The CDR3 DNA is TGTGCCAGCAGCTCCCCCGGGACTAGCGGGAGACAGACCCAGTACTTC. The full variable domain, rest sourced from reference TRBV5-4 and TRBJ2-5, is ETGVTQSPTHLIKTRGQQVTLRCSSQSGHNTVSWYQQALGQGPQFIFQYYREEENGRGNFPPRFSGLQFPNYSSELNVNALELDDSALYLCASSSPGTSGRQTQYFGPGTRLLVL.

This clone has just a few counts. The chain carries TRBV30 and TRBJ1-1; D perhaps matches TRBD1 (6 bases). The V end was cut by 1 base, the J end by 1 base, with 10 bases between. The CDR3 sequence is 14 residues long. Germline V CDR1 and CDR2: GTSNPN, SVGIG (reference sequence). The CDR3 loop is CAWSDPRGNTEAFF. The CDR3 region has the DNA TGTGCCTGGAGTGACCCCAGGGGGAACACTGAAGCTTTCTTT.

This chain uses TRBV7-6 with TRBJ1-2, with 12 nucleotides matching TRBD1. CDR3 length equals 17 residues. V gave up 3 bases and J gave up 8 bases; unmatched junction bases: 13. Per germline, CDR1 SGHVS and CDR2 FNYEAQ. As DNA, the CDR3 is TGTGCCAGCAGCTTGTGGGGTTCGGGACAGGGGGCGCAGGGCTACACCTTC. Amino acids: CASSLWGSGQGAQGYTF.

The rearrangement links TRBV6-6 to TRBJ2-1; D unresolved. The length of the CDR3 is 14 residues. V lost 7 bases, J lost 10 bases, and 20 bases lay in between. Germline V gene data show CDR1 as MNHNY and CDR2 as SVGAGI (reference sequence). The CDR3 DNA is TGTGCCAGCAATCCCGACTCACTCCCGTGGGAGCAGTTCTTC. It yields the protein CASNPDSLPWEQFF.

Only a few counts were recorded for this clone. The genes are TRBV6-1 and TRBJ2-2; possible D gene TRBD1, 5 bases. The CDR3 covers 15 residues. The germline CDR1 and CDR2 sequences are MNHNS and SASEGT. V gave up 6 bases and J gave up 0 bases, with 11 bases separating them. CDR3 coding DNA: TGTGCCAGCAGGTGGCAGGACACGAACACCGGGGAGCTGTTTTTT. Translating it yields CASRWQDTNTGELFF.

This chain connects TRBV5-1 to TRBJ2-1; 8 bases align to TRBD1. J gave up 7 bases and V 2 bases, and 5 bases lay outside the gene matches. The CDR3 is 14 residues long. The germline gives CDR1 SGHRS, CDR2 YFSETQ. The CDR3 DNA reads TGCGCCAGCAGCTTACAGGACAGGGAGAATGAGCAGTTCTTC. It yields the protein CASSLQDRENEQFF.

The chain joins TRBV6-5 to TRBJ1-1; TRBD1 might be the D (5 bases). Germline-derived CDR1 and CDR2 are MNHEY and SVGAGI. This CDR3 has 13 residues. Trimming pared 3 bases from V and 8 bases from J, leaving 13 bases between. In DNA, the CDR3 is TGTGCCAGCAGTTATAAGGGGCCTAGGGAAGCTTTCTTT. This codes for CASSYKGPREAFF.

This clone has more than one count but fewer than ten. This rearrangement joins TRBV9 to TRBJ1-5; D unclear. The length of the CDR3 is 14 residues. Germline CDR1 is SGDLS and CDR2 is YYNGEE. V was shortened by 2 bases and J by 5 bases, with 11 bases between the two germline ends. The CDR3: CASSVNPVDQPQHF. In DNA, the CDR3 is TGTGCCAGCAGCGTCAACCCAGTGGATCAGCCCCAGCATTTT.

This clone was seen a few times. The chain carries TRBV5-1 and TRBJ1-1, with a possible D match to TRBD1 (5 bases). Germline assignment: CDR1 SGHRS and CDR2 YFSETQ. Trimming removed 7 bases at V and 4 bases at J, with 8 bases between. The CDR3 runs to 11 residues. The CDR3 nucleotides read TGCGCCAGCCAGGGCGGCACTGAAGCTTTCTTT. Protein sequence: CASQGGTEAFF.

J is TRBJ2-5 and V is TRBV5-1, with 10 bases lining up with TRBD2. This CDR3 region has 16 residues. Germline loops: CDR1 SGHRS, CDR2 YFSETQ. With V trimmed by 5 bases and J by 4 bases, 11 bases remained unmatched. The CDR3 region has the DNA TGCGCCAGCAGTTTAGGACTAGCGGTACCTTTAGAGACCCAGTACTTC. This gives the protein CASSLGLAVPLETQYF.

The genes are TRBV7-9 and TRBJ2-7; the D is unclear. V dropped 5 bases and J dropped 3 bases, with 14 bases sitting between them. This CDR3 is built from 14 residues. Germline V lookup: CDR1 SEHNR, CDR2 FQNEAQ (reference sequence). The CDR3 DNA is TGTGCCAGCAGCCTCAGAGGTTCTTTCTACGAGCAGTACTTC. This gives the protein CASSLRGSFYEQYF.

The chain carries TRBV5-6 and TRBJ2-7, with 7 bases identical to TRBD1. This CDR3 has 15 amino acids. Germline trimming cut 4 bases from V and 7 bases from J; bases unmatched to any gene: 14. Per the germline V gene, CDR1 is SGHDT and CDR2 is YYEEEE. CDR3 protein: CASSREGGLRGEQYF. The CDR3 region has the DNA TGTGCCAGCAGCCGGGAAGGGGGCCTTCGAGGGGAGCAGTACTTC. Together with reference TRBV5-6 and TRBJ2-7, the CDR3 gives the full variable domain: DAGVTQSPTHLIKTRGQQVTLRCSPKSGHDTVSWYQQALGQGPQFIFQYYEEEERQRGNFPDRFSGHQFPNYSSELNVNALLLGDSALYLCASSREGGLRGEQYFGPGTRLTVT.

This chain links TRBV6-5 with TRBJ1-2; TRBD1 might be the D (5 bases). V was trimmed by 10 bases and J by 4 bases, leaving 13 bases between them. The CDR3 has 12 residues. The V gene's germline CDR1 is MNHEY and CDR2 SVGAGI. This chain's CDR3 is CAIWGHTYGYTF. The CDR3 nucleotides are TGTGCCATCTGGGGCCATACCTATGGCTACACCTTC.

This clone came up once. The V call is TRBV28, the J call TRBJ2-7, with 13 bases identical to TRBD2. CDR1 and CDR2 from the germline V gene are MDHEN and SYDVKM. Germline trimming cut 6 bases from V and 9 bases from J; bases unmatched to any gene: 8. The CDR3 totals 14 residues. The CDR3 loop is CASRPGLAGVGQYF. The CDR3 region has the DNA TGTGCCAGCAGGCCCGGACTAGCGGGAGTAGGGCAGTACTTC. The full variable domain, in which reference TRBV28 and TRBJ2-7 provide the parts outside the CDR3, is DVKVTQSSRYLVKRTGEKVFLECVQDMDHENMFWYRQDPGLGLRLIYFSYDVKMKEKGDIPEGYSVSREKKERFSLILESASTNQTSMYLCASRPGLAGVGQYFGPGTRLTVT.

This clone was detected only once. The rearrangement joins TRBV5-1 to TRBJ2-3; the D is unclear. The V gene lost 3 bases and the J gene lost 2 bases, with 16 bases spanning the gap. CDR1 and CDR2 (germline): SGHRS, YFSETQ. CDR3 length: 16 residues. The DNA of the CDR3 is TGCGCCAGCAGCTCTGACGTAGCCAGCTACACAGATACGCAGTATTTT. Protein sequence: CASSSDVASYTDTQYF.

CDR3 nucleotide sequence: TGTGCCAGCAGTTACGAACATGAAGCTTTCTTT. Translating gives CASSYEHEAFF. V and J are TRBV6-5 and TRBJ1-1; D is undetermined. The ends were cut back, 2 bases at V and 7 bases at J, with 5 bases in the middle. CDR1 is MNHEY and CDR2 is SVGAGI in the germline V gene. The CDR3 extends over 11 amino acids.

The chain has TRBV4-2 and TRBJ2-7; TRBD2 matches at 9 bases. V was pared by 6 bases and J by 3 bases, with 6 bases of the junction left unmatched. The CDR3 loop spans 14 amino acids. Germline CDR1 is LGHNA and CDR2 is YNFKEQ. CDR3: CASSTSGSLYEQYF. For the CDR3, the DNA is TGTGCCAGCAGTACTAGCGGGTCCCTCTACGAGCAGTACTTC.

The CDR3 DNA follows: TGTGCCAGCAGCCCGCTTCGGACGGGGGGCTACACCTTC. This encodes CASSPLRTGGYTF. The genes are TRBV14 and TRBJ1-2; D gene unclear. V gave up 4 bases and J gave up 8 bases, with 14 bases separating them. The germline V gene encodes CDR1 SGHDN and CDR2 FVKESK. This CDR3 has 13 residues.

J is TRBJ1-1 and V is TRBV27; TRBD1 matches at 7 bases. The ends lost 6 bases at V and 7 bases at J; junction bases unmatched: 8. The CDR3 covers 13 residues. Looked up from germline, CDR1 is MNHEY and CDR2 is SMNVEV (reference sequence). The CDR3 DNA follows: TGTGCCAGCAGCGTACCACAGGGGAGTGAAGCTTTCTTT. Encoded protein: CASSVPQGSEAFF.

In its sample, this clone was seen a few times. V is TRBV6-1 and J is TRBJ2-3; tentatively, D is TRBD2 (5 bases). This CDR3 contains 16 residues. V lost 0 bases to trimming and J lost 0 bases, with 10 bases between them. The germline gives CDR1 MNHNS, CDR2 SASEGT. The CDR3, as DNA: TGTGCCAGCAGTGAAGCCCAGCGGACTAGCACAGATACGCAGTATTTT. Its translation is CASSEAQRTSTDTQYF.

V is TRBV5-1 and J is TRBJ1-1; D is unclear. Per germline, CDR1 SGHRS and CDR2 YFSETQ. The CDR3 length is 14 residues. V was cut by 0 bases and J by 0 bases, with 6 bases left in between. This chain's CDR3 is CASSLDTLNTEAFF. The DNA of the CDR3 is TGCGCCAGCAGCTTGGACACCTTGAACACTGAAGCTTTCTTT.

This clone has just a few counts. V and J are TRBV30 and TRBJ1-1; TRBD1 matches at 7 bases. This CDR3 has 13 amino acids. CDR1 and CDR2 from the germline V gene are GTSNPN and SVGIG (reference sequence). With V trimmed by 4 bases and J by 5 bases, 7 bases remained unmatched. This CDR3 reads CAWNPNRGTEAFF. Written as DNA, the CDR3 is TGTGCCTGGAACCCAAACAGGGGAACTGAAGCTTTCTTT.

The V call is TRBV29-1, the J call TRBJ2-2; tentatively, D is TRBD2 (7 bases). Germline CDR1 is SQVTM and CDR2 is ANQGSEA. Trimming stripped 4 bases from V and 6 bases from J, with 15 bases between. The CDR3 totals 14 residues. The CDR3: CSVAARGLAGELFF. CDR3 in DNA: TGCAGCGTTGCTGCGCGGGGGCTGGCCGGGGAGCTGTTTTTT.

The chain uses TRBV5-1 and TRBJ2-5; TRBD2 aligns across 11 bases. Germline-derived CDR1 and CDR2 are SGHRS and YFSETQ. V was pared by 2 bases and J by 4 bases, with 4 bases of the junction left unmatched. The CDR3 totals 15 residues. The CDR3 bases are TGCGCCAGCAGCTTCGCCCTAGCGGGGGGAGAGACCCAGTACTTC. It yields the protein CASSFALAGGETQYF.

The chain has TRBV6-5 and TRBJ1-3, with D hard to call. Trimming removed 4 bases from V and 0 bases from J, with 10 bases in between. The CDR3 runs to 15 residues. Germline loops: CDR1 MNHEY, CDR2 SVGAGI. As DNA, the CDR3 is TGTGCCAGCAGTTCTACAGTCTACTCTGGAAACACCATATATTTT. This gives the protein CASSSTVYSGNTIYF.